The present T cell receptor (beta chain) was sequenced within a study of blood T cell repertoires in COVID-19 (dated by TCRdb to about 2020). Regarding the study in general: Samples covering the acute and convalescent phases of COVID-19 were provided by collaborators in the United States, Italy and Spain. The prospective study material was composed of cDNA or gDNA derived from T cells, B-cell-depleted T cells, or PBMCs. Deeply sampled blood TCRbeta repertoires from subjects exposed to, actively infected with, or recovered from COVID-19 were included in the dataset. The repertoires were released in a freely available public database meant as a resource for research on the immune response to SARS-CoV-2. The samples were drawn from the first 160 participants of the ongoing ImmuneRACE study and from some 1,300 subjects provided by 6 global collaborators. Where HLA class I and class II types were available, the types were taken from metadata supplied by the sample provider, not from assay-based typing. Nearly every sample came with metadata listing a de-identified subject ID, COVID-19 status, age in years and sex.

Whole blood was collected in K2EDTA tubes by collaborating institutions according to the institutions' own protocols. Collaborator samples were shipped for TCRbeta analysis as frozen whole blood, isolated PBMCs, or DNA extracted from either sample type. Overall results and qualifications from the work: The quantity of clinical and demographic metadata differed by source and by participant and was supplied without curation.

The immunoSEQ Assay, a bias-controlled multiplex PCR, was used to amplify TCRbeta CDR3 regions from genomic DNA. As for the authors' bioinformatics: Nucleated cell counts per sample were estimated from amplification of reference gene primers within the assay. To quantify the absolute abundance of each unique TCRbeta CDR3 rearrangement, sequence reads were collapsed and filtered. Productive Simpson clonality was computed per sample as the square root of Simpson's diversity index over productive rearrangements. In TCRdb, the immuneACCESS table is reduced to in-frame sequences with V and J assigned. These tables do not hold every clone; where another copy was compared, an unresolved V gene accounts for under half, and the others remain unexplained. V, J and clone size were drawn from that table, and D and trimming were deduced from the DNA. The sample table lists more than 65,000 clones, 70% to 90% of them with a count of one. Clones ranked in the top ten supply approximately 4.9% of the sample.

Comment on this clone: Its antigen specificity is not known. Within one base of it there is no much larger clone, and no base qualities were kept.

The source is a woman aged 80 or over with active or convalescent COVID-19. What was sequenced was peripheral blood.

The sequence in DNA is TGTGCCAGCAAGCTAGCGGGGGGGATCTCCTACGAGCAGTACTTC. This gives the protein CASKLAGGISYEQYF. The chain links TRBV28 with TRBJ2-7, and TRBD2 matches 12 of the central bases. The CDR3 measures 15 amino acids from cysteine to phenylalanine. The kept DNA is CDR3 alone, 45 bases in frame from the first base. Trimming accounts for 7 bases at V and 0 bases at J, while the number of junction bases matched to no gene is 4. Via the germline V gene, CDR1 is MDHEN and CDR2 SYDVKM.